These 14 T cell receptor beta chains came from one sample sequenced in a study of Graves' ophthalmopathy and Graves' hyperthyroidism. Researchers took RNA transcripts and amplified TCR beta CDR3 regions from them. The first-round RT-PCR employed HTBI primers together with the Qiagen OneStep RT-PCR kit. A multiplex PCR was then performed as the second round. A single record per CDR3 protein comes from TCRdb applying MiXCR to the multiplex PCR reads. This sample carries about 1.2 million distinct CDR3 sequences, 35% to 40% of them seen once, and the ten largest clones take around 10%. Input material: peripheral blood or thyroid tissue (not recorded which). The receptors originated from an adult man with Graves' hyperthyroidism.

The V gene is TRBV18, the J gene TRBJ2-5; 7 nucleotides match TRBD1. The CDR3 has 12 amino acids. Germline V lookup: CDR1 KGHSH, CDR2 LQKENI. V lost 3 bases to trimming and J lost 10 bases; unmatched junction nucleotides: 5. The CDR3 spells CASSPTGDSQYF. DNA for the CDR3: TGTGCCAGCTCACCCACAGGGGACAGCCAGTACTTC.

In this sample, this clonotype turned up many times. This sequence joins TRBV5-1 and TRBJ1-1; 7 nucleotides align to TRBD1. The CDR3 length is 13 residues. The V gene end was trimmed by 2 bases and the J gene end by 10 bases; junction bases not matched to a gene: 8. CDR1 and CDR2 (germline): SGHRS, YFSETQ. This CDR3 reads CASSLRTGAPAFF. The CDR3 DNA reads TGCGCCAGCAGCTTACGGACAGGCGCCCCAGCTTTCTTT.

This clonotype was recorded many times. This chain connects TRBV20-1 to TRBJ1-1, with 7 bases lining up with TRBD1. The CDR3 runs 13 residues. Germline V gene data show CDR1 as DFQATT and CDR2 as SNEGSKA (reference sequence). The DNA for the CDR3 is TGCAACCCACGACAGGGCGGTAGCACTGAAGCTTTCTTT. This codes for CNPRQGGSTEAFF.

V is TRBV2 and J is TRBJ1-5, with D maybe TRBD1 (5 bases). CDR3 length equals 16 residues. Trimming removed 5 bases from V and 6 bases from J, with 20 bases in between. Germline loops: CDR1 SNHLY, CDR2 FYNNEI. Written as DNA, the CDR3 is TGTGCCAGCAGTCTCACTTGGGGCAGGGAGGGTCAGCCCCAGCATTTT. This gives the protein CASSLTWGREGQPQHF.

Points on this clonotype: It may be a read error: a sequence one base away is much more abundant. The final CDR3 position lacks the conserved phenylalanine or tryptophan, pointing to a likely read error. This chain joins TRBV4-3 and TRBJ1-1; D is unclear. In germline, CDR1 is LGHNA, CDR2 YSLEER. Trimming cost V 0 bases and J 1 base, with 9 bases left between them. CDR3 length: 15 amino acids. The CDR3 here is CASSQDRAGNTEAFS. Here the CDR3 DNA reads TGCGCCAGCAGCCAAGATCGGGCGGGGAACACTGAAGCTTTCTCT.

This chain uses TRBV12-3 or TRBV12-4 with TRBJ1-2, with TRBD1 as a possible D gene (5 bases). The CDR3 is 15 residues long. V was shortened by 1 base and J by 5 bases, with 14 bases between the two germline ends. In nucleotides, the CDR3 is TGTGCCAGCAGTTTAGAGTATGCAGGGAGATATGGCTACACCTTC. The encoded protein is CASSLEYAGRYGYTF.

This clonotype was counted a few times. The chain carries TRBV28 and TRBJ1-3; 9 bases are a match to TRBD1. This CDR3 contains 16 residues. Germline V CDR1 and CDR2: MDHEN, SYDVKM. V gave up 5 bases and J gave up 3 bases; unmatched junction bases: 8. CDR3 sequence: CASSPSQGAFGNTIYF. The CDR3 DNA reads TGTGCCAGCAGTCCGTCACAGGGGGCGTTTGGAAACACCATATATTTT.

Only a few counts were recorded for this clonotype. The chain couples TRBV28 to TRBJ2-7; possible D gene TRBD1, 6 bases. This CDR3 comprises 14 residues. Germline assignment: CDR1 MDHEN and CDR2 SYDVKM. The V end lost 4 bases, the J end lost 5 bases, and 15 bases lay between the germline ends. In nucleotides, the CDR3 is TGTGCCAGCAGTTCGGGACAATTAATCCACGAGCAGTACTTC. The encoded protein is CASSSGQLIHEQYF.

The V and J genes are TRBV7-9 and TRBJ1-6; no definite D call. The V end lost 1 base, the J end lost 9 bases, and 16 bases lay between the germline ends. Germline V gene lookup returns CDR1 SEHNR and CDR2 FQNEAQ (reference sequence). This CDR3 spans 16 amino acids. In DNA, the CDR3 is TGTGCCAGCAGCTTAGAATACGGCCCGGGTATTTCACCCCTCCACTTT. Residues: CASSLEYGPGISPLHF.

The table lists this clonotype with many counts. The chain combines TRBV19 with TRBJ1-1, with D unclear. Germline loops: CDR1 LNHDA, CDR2 SQIVND (reference sequence). The germline V and J ends were trimmed by 8 bases and 1 base, with 20 bases remaining between them. The CDR3 runs 16 residues. CDR3 coding DNA: TGTGCCAGTTACGGAGGTGCCCCGTGGAAGAACACTGAAGCTTTCTTT. Its protein product is CASYGGAPWKNTEAFF.

The rearrangement uses TRBV24-1 and TRBJ1-2, with no clear D. With 7 bases removed from V and 3 bases from J, the gap between germline ends came to 11 bases. Germline CDR1 KGHDR, CDR2 SFDVKD. This CDR3 contains 13 residues. The CDR3 region is CATRPNGDYGYTF. The DNA for the CDR3 is TGTGCCACCAGGCCGAACGGGGACTATGGCTACACCTTC.

V gene TRBV12-3 or TRBV12-4 combines with J gene TRBJ1-2; a possible D gene is TRBD1 (5 bases). The CDR3 spans 16 residues. Trimming shortened V by 5 bases and J by 0 bases, and 16 bases separated the two germline ends. The CDR3 coding sequence is TGTGCCAGCAGTGCTGGGCAGGGTCTTTCTAACTATGGCTACACCTTC. Protein: CASSAGQGLSNYGYTF.

In this sample, this clonotype turned up many times. The rearrangement links TRBV15 to TRBJ2-7; the match to TRBD2 covers 7 bases. The CDR3 is 16 amino acids. Germline-derived CDR1 and CDR2 are LNHNV and YYDKDF (reference sequence). J was trimmed by 2 bases and V by 5 bases; bases with no gene match: 12. The CDR3 DNA follows: TGTGCCACCAGCTTCGGATATGGGCTAGCGGCCTACGAGCAGTACTTC. As protein: CATSFGYGLAAYEQYF.

Only a few counts were recorded for this clonotype. The chain links TRBV5-1 to TRBJ2-7; either TRBD1 or TRBD2 may supply D (9 bases each). This CDR3 is built from 15 residues. Germline CDR1 SGHRS, CDR2 YFSETQ. The germline V and J ends were trimmed by 3 bases and 7 bases, with 20 bases remaining between them. The CDR3 here is CASSWGASGTGEQYF. In nucleotides, the CDR3 is TGCGCCAGCAGCTGGGGTGCTAGCGGGACAGGGGAGCAGTACTTC.